The T cell receptor beta chain described here comes from a study of blood T cell repertoires in COVID-19. At the level of the study: Italy, Spain and the United States were the sources of the convalescent and acute COVID-19 samples.

The germline V gene encodes CDR1 MDHEN and CDR2 SYDVKM. The CDR3 totals 15 residues. Losses at the gene ends were 6 bases for V and 5 bases for J; bases not matched to a gene: 10. The protocol was immunoSEQ multiplex PCR, while the TCRdb copy is restricted to in-frame clones and leaves out a portion. The sample lists about 180,000 clones; roughly 88% were seen once. This chain connects TRBV28 to TRBJ1-5, with 7 positions matching TRBD1. Input material: peripheral blood. The sequence came from a woman in her 30s with acute or convalescent COVID-19. DNA for the CDR3: TGTGCCAGCAGCACCCCCGGACAGGCCTATCAGCCCCAGCATTTT. Its protein product is CASSTPGQAYQPQHF.